This T cell receptor (beta chain) was recovered during a study of early T cells in non-severe SARS-CoV-2 infection. The overall study: Sequenced bulk RNA came from whole blood that was unsorted, and chains were unpaired. General observations from the study: Anti-spike CD8 responses were favored by VDJdb matching, which missed private and CD4 specificities.

TCRdb recomputed calls from the 5' RACE reads with MiXCR, one row per CDR3 protein. The data show about 80,000 distinct CDR3 sequences, roughly a sixth seen once. In regard to this clonotype: The antigen remains unidentified.

Germline V gene sequence: CDR1 MNHNS, CDR2 SASEGT. CDR3 length equals 13 residues. Trimming left V 6 bases short and J 3 bases short, with 11 bases between. The sequenced sample consisted of whole blood. The gene calls are TRBV6-1 and TRBJ1-1; no reliable D call. This TCR was sampled from an adult who was a healthcare worker with PCR-confirmed SARS-CoV-2 infection or an uninfected control (not recorded which). CDR3 DNA sequence: TGTGCCAGCAGCCCGACGCGTGACACTGAAGCTTTCTTT. Its protein product is CASSPTRDTEAFF.